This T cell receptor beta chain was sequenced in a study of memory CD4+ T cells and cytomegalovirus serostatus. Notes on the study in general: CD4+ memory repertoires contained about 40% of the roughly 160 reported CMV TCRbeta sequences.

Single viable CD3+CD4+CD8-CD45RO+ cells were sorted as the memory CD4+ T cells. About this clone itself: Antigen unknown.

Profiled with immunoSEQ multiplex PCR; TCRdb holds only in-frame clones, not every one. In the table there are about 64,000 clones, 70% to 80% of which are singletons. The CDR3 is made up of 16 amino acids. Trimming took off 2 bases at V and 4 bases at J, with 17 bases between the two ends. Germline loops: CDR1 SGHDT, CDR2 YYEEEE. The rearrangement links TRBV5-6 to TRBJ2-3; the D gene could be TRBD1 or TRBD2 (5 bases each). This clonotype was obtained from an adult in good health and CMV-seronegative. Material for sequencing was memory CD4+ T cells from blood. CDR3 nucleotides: TGTGCCAGCAGCTTTTGGGGCCGCGGGCAAGCAGATACGCAGTATTTT. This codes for CASSFWGRGQADTQYF.